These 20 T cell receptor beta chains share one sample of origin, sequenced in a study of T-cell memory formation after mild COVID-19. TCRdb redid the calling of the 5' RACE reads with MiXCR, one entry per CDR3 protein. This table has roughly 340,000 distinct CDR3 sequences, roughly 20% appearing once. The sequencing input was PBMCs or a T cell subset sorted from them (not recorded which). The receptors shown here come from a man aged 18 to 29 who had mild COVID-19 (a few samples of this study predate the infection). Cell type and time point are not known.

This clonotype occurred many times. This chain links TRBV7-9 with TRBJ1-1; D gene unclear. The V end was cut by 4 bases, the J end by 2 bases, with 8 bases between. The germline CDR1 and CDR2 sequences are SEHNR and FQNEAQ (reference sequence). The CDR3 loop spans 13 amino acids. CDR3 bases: TGTGCCAGCAGCTCGCAGGCTAACACTGAAGCTTTCTTT. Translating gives CASSSQANTEAFF.

The CDR3 loop reads CASSESPGQPQHF. The CDR3 nucleotides read TGTGCCAGCAGTGAATCGCCTGGTCAGCCCCAGCATTTT. The chain joins TRBV2 to TRBJ1-5; no firm D call. Germline CDR1 SNHLY, CDR2 FYNNEI. The CDR3 runs to 13 residues. The germline V and J ends were trimmed by 2 bases and 6 bases, with 8 bases remaining between them.

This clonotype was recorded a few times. In DNA form, the CDR3 reads TGTGCCAGCAGCTTGTTGGGTGGGGCAACTAATGAAAAACTGTTTTTT. Translation gives CASSLLGGATNEKLFF. This chain links TRBV7-2 with TRBJ1-4; D is ambiguous. The CDR3 is 16 amino acids. The V and J ends lost 3 bases and 0 bases respectively, with 11 bases between them. Looked up from germline, CDR1 is SGHTA and CDR2 is FQGNSA. Supplemented by reference TRBV7-2 and TRBJ1-4, the full variable domain reads GAGVSQSPSNKVTEKGKDVELRCDPISGHTALYWYRQSLGQGLEFLIYFQGNSAPDKSGLPSDRFSAERTGGSVSTLTIQRTQQEDSAVYLCASSLLGGATNEKLFFGSGTQLSVL.

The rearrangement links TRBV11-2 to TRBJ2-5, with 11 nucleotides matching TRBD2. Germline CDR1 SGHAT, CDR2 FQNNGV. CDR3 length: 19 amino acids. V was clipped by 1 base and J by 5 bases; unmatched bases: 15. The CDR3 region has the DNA TGTGCCAGCAGCTTAGGTCCCGGGATAGCGGGGGGGCCCGGGGAGACCCAGTACTTC. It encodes CASSLGPGIAGGPGETQYF.

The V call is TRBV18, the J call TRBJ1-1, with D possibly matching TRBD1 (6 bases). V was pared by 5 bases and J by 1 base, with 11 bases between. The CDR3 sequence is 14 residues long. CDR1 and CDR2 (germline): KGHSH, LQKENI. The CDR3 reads CASSAQGGNTEAFF. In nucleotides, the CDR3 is TGTGCCAGCTCAGCACAGGGTGGGAACACTGAAGCTTTCTTT. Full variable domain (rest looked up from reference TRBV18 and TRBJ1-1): NAGVMQNPRHLVRRRGQEARLRCSPMKGHSHVYWYRQLPEEGLKFMVYLQKENIIDESGMPKERFSAEFPKEGPSILRIQQVVRGDSAAYFCASSAQGGNTEAFFGQGTRLTVV.

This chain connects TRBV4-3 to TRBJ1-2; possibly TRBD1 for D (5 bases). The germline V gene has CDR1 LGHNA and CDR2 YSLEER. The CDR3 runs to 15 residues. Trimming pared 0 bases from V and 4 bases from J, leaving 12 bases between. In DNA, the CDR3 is TGCGCCAGCAGCCAAGAAGAGGGACGGGGCTATGGCTACACCTTC. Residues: CASSQEEGRGYGYTF.

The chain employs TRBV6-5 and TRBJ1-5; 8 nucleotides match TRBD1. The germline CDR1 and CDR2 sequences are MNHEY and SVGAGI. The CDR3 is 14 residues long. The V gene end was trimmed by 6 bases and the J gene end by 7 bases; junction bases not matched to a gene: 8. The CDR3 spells CASSQRQGYQPQHF. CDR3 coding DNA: TGTGCCAGCAGCCAACGACAGGGGTACCAGCCCCAGCATTTT.

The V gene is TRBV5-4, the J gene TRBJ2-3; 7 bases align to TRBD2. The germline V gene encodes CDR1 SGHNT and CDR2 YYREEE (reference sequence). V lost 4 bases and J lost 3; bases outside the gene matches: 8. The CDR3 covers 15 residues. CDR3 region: CASSRRLAVTDTQYF. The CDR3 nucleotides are TGTGCCAGCAGCCGAAGGCTAGCGGTGACAGATACGCAGTATTTT.

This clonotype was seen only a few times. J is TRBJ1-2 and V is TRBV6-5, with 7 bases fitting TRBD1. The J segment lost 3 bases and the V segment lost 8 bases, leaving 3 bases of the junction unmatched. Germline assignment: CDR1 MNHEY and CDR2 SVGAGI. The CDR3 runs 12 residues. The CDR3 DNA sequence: TGTGCCAGCCAGGGACAGCACTATGGCTACACCTTC. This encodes CASQGQHYGYTF.

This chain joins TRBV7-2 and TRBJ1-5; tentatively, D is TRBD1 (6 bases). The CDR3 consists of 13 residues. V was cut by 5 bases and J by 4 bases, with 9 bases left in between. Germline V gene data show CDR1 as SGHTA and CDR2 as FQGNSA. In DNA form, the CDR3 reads TGTGCCAGCAGCACACAGGGTAATCAGCCCCAGCATTTT. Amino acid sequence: CASSTQGNQPQHF.

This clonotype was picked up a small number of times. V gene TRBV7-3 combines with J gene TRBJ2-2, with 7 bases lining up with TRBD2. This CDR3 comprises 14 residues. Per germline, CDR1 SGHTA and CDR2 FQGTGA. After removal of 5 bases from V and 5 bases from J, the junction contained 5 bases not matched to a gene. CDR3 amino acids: CASSPREETGELFF. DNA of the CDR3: TGTGCCAGCAGCCCTCGGGAGGAAACCGGGGAGCTGTTTTTT.

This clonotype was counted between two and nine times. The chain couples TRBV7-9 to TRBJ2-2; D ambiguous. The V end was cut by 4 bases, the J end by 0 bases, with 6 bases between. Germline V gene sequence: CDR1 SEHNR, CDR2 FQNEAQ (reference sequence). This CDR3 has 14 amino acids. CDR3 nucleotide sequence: TGTGCCAGCAGCTCGGATGCGAACACCGGGGAGCTGTTTTTT. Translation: CASSSDANTGELFF.

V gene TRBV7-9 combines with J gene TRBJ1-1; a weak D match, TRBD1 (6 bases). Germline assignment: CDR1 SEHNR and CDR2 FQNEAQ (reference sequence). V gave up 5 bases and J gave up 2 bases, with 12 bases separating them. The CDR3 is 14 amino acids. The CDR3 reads CASSGGLLNTEAFF. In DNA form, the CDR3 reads TGTGCCAGCAGCGGGGGGCTTCTAAACACTGAAGCTTTCTTT.

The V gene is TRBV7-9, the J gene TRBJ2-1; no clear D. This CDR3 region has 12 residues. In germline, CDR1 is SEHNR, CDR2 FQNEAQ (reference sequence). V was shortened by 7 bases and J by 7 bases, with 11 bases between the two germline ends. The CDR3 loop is CASTQAPNEQFF. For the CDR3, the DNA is TGTGCCAGCACCCAGGCCCCAAATGAGCAGTTCTTC. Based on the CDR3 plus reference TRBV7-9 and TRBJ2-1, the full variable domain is DTGVSQNPRHKITKRGQNVTFRCDPISEHNRLYWYRQTLGQGPEFLTYFQNEAQLEKSRLLSDRFSAERPKGSFSTLEIQRTEQGDSAMYLCASTQAPNEQFFGPGTRLTVL.

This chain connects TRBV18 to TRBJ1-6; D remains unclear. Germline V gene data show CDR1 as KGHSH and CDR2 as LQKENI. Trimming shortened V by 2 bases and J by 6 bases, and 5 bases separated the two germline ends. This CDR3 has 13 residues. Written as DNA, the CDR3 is TGTGCCAGCTCACCATCGACTAATTCACCCCTCCACTTT. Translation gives CASSPSTNSPLHF.

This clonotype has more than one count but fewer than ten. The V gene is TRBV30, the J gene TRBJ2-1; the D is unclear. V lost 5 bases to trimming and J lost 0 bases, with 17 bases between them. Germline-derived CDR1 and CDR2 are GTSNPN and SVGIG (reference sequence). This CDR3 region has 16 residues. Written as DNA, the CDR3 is TGTGCCTGGTCCCCAAGTTGGCGGAGCTCCTACAATGAGCAGTTCTTC. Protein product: CAWSPSWRSSYNEQFF.

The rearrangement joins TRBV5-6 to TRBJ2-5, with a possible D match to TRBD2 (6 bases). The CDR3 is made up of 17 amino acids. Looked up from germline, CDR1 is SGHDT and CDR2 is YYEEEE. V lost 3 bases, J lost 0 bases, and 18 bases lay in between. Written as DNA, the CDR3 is TGTGCCAGCAGCTCATCCGGGAGCAACCTGTACCAAGAGACCCAGTACTTC. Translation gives CASSSSGSNLYQETQYF.

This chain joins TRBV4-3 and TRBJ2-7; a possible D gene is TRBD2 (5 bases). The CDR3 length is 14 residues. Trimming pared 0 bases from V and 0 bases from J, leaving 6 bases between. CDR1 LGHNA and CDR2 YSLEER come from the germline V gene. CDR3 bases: TGCGCCAGCAGCCAAGATCGGGGCTCCTACGAGCAGTACTTC. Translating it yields CASSQDRGSYEQYF.

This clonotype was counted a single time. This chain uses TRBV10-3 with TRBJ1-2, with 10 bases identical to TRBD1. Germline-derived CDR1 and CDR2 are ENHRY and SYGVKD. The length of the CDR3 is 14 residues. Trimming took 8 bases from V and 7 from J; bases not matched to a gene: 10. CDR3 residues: CAIAPGQGNRGYTF. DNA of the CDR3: TGTGCCATCGCCCCGGGACAGGGGAATCGTGGCTACACCTTC.

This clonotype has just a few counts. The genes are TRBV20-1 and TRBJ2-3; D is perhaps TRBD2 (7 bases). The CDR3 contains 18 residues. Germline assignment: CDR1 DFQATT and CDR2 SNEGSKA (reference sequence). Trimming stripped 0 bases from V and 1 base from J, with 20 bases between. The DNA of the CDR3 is TGCAGTGCTAGAGATTTTGACGGGGGGCCGTACCGCACAGATACGCAGTATTTT. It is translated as CSARDFDGGPYRTDTQYF.